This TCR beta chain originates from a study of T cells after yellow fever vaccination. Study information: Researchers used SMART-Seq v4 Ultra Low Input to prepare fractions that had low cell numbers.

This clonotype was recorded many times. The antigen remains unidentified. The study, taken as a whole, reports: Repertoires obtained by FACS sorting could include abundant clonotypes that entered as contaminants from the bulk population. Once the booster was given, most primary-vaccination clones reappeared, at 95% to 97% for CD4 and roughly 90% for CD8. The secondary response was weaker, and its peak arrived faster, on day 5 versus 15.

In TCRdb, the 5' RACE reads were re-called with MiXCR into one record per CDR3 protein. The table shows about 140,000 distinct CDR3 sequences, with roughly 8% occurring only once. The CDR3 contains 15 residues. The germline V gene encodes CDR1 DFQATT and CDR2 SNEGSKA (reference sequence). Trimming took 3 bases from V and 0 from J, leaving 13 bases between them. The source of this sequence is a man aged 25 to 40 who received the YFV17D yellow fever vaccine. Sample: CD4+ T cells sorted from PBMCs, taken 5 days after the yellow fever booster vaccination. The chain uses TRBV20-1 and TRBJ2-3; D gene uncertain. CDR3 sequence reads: CSARVGPTSTDTQYF. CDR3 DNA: TGCAGTGCTAGGGTCGGACCAACTAGCACAGATACGCAGTATTTT.